This T cell receptor (beta chain) was recorded in a study of identical twins. The CDR3 has 15 residues. Trimming removed 7 bases at V and 7 bases at J, with 22 bases between. Carrying unique molecular identifiers, the cDNA also gained a universal primer site through template switching. TCRdb recomputed calls from the 5' RACE reads with MiXCR, one row per CDR3 protein. The sample holds 500,000 or so distinct CDR3 sequences, about 20% seen once. This clonotype was counted between two and nine times. These records were also assigned to another study, of T cells expressing NK-cell markers. This second study says: It was sorted CD3+CD56+NKG2C+, CD3+CD56+NKG2C- and CD3+CD56-NKG2C+ T cells that supplied the TCR beta repertoires.

V and J are TRBV12-3 or TRBV12-4 and TRBJ1-1; D perhaps matches TRBD1 (6 bases). Sequenced sample: CD4+ T cells sorted from blood. The sequence derives from a woman younger than 30 in good health. The CDR3 spells CASTKNLNRVVEAFF. Written as DNA, the CDR3 is TGTGCCAGCACTAAAAACCTAAACAGGGTGGTTGAAGCTTTCTTT.